Following are 29 T cell receptor beta chains from one sample sequenced in a study of blood T cells in healthy people across ages (dated by TCRdb to 2015 to 2017). The library came from 5' RACE. TCRdb lists the instrument as Illumina HiSeq 2500. The second PCR ran for about 6 to 11 cycles and used a J-beta primer mix along with a sample-barcoded 5' primer. TCRdb redid the processing of the public reads, applying fastp at Q25 and MiXCR, and retained in-frame beta chains. Each CDR3 protein appears once, grouped with its most common genes and DNA. Here the sample has about 1.4 million distinct CDR3 sequences; approximately 59% occur a single time. Jointly, the top ten make up over 5.5% of the sample. Sequenced material: blood. These receptors were collected from a man between 18 and 35 years old in good health.

The genes are TRBV12-3 or TRBV12-4 and TRBJ1-1, with D uncertain. V lost 2 bases, J lost 1 base, and 11 bases lay in between. The CDR3 loop spans 15 amino acids. The CDR3 loop reads CASSLLPWGNTEAFF. CDR3 nucleotides: TGTGCCAGCAGTTTACTCCCGTGGGGGAACACTGAAGCTTTCTTT.

This chain connects TRBV20-1 to TRBJ2-7, with 7 bases matching TRBD1. With V trimmed by 4 bases and J by 1 base, 4 bases remained unmatched. The germline V gene has CDR1 DFQATT and CDR2 SNEGSKA (reference sequence). The CDR3 has 13 amino acids. In DNA, the CDR3 is TGCAGTGCTAAGGGGGCCGGGTCCTACGAGCAGTACTTC. It is translated as CSAKGAGSYEQYF.

V gene TRBV10-3 combines with J gene TRBJ1-1; 8 bases are shared with TRBD1. The CDR3 totals 13 residues. CDR1 is ENHRY, CDR2 SYGVKD, per germline. The ends lost 3 bases at V and 5 bases at J; junction bases unmatched: 2. The CDR3 region is CAISDQGATEAFF. CDR3 in DNA: TGTGCCATCAGTGACCAGGGGGCGACTGAAGCTTTCTTT.

The sample holds a few counts of this clonotype. The chain has TRBV27 and TRBJ1-5; possible D gene TRBD1, 6 bases. CDR3 length: 14 residues. Germline CDR1 MNHEY, CDR2 SMNVEV (reference sequence). V lost 4 bases and J lost 5, with 12 bases in between. For the CDR3, the DNA is TGTGCCAGCAGTTGGTCGGGGGCTGATCAGCCCCAGCATTTT. It translates to CASSWSGADQPQHF.

The chain joins TRBV7-8 to TRBJ2-1, with D tentatively TRBD2 (5 bases). Trimming took 4 bases from V and 9 from J, leaving 19 bases between them. The length of the CDR3 is 15 residues. Per the germline V gene, CDR1 is SGHVS and CDR2 is FQNEAQ. CDR3 sequence (DNA): TGTGCCAGCAGCTGGACTGCTTCAGCCTCTGTTGAGCAGTTCTTC. Residues: CASSWTASASVEQFF.

The table lists this clonotype with a few counts. The junction shows a germline mismatch at one end, possibly a read error. This rearrangement joins TRBV20-1 to TRBJ2-3; 10 bases are a match to TRBD1. There are 15 residues in the CDR3. CDR1 and CDR2 from the germline V gene are DFQATT and SNEGSKA (reference sequence). The CDR3: CSARGQGASRDTQYF. The CDR3 coding sequence is TGCAGTGCTAGAGGACAGGGGGCGAGCAGAGATACGCAGTATTTT.

The chain has TRBV3-1 and TRBJ2-4, with D maybe TRBD1 (6 bases). This CDR3 has 13 residues. Germline CDR1 LGHDT, CDR2 YNNKEL (reference sequence). V was pared by 4 bases and J by 16 bases, with 20 bases between. The CDR3 spells CASSPNARDIEYF. The CDR3 coding sequence is TGTGCCAGCAGCCCAAACGCCCGGGACATCGAATACTTC.

In its sample, this clonotype was seen a few times. V and J are TRBV12-3 or TRBV12-4 and TRBJ2-5; 7 bases match TRBD2. V was pared by 7 bases and J by 8 bases, with 7 bases of the junction left unmatched. This CDR3 has 12 residues. CDR3 coding DNA: TGTGCCAGCACCCCTGGGGGGGGAACCCAGTACTTC. Amino acid sequence: CASTPGGGTQYF.

The rearrangement joins TRBV5-1 to TRBJ2-1; D remains unclear. V shed 0 bases and J shed 0 bases, with 7 bases lying between them. The CDR3 is 15 residues long. Germline CDR1 reads SGHRS; CDR2 reads YFSETQ. CDR3 in DNA: TGCGCCAGCAGCTTGGTCGAGAGCTCCTACAATGAGCAGTTCTTC. Encoded protein: CASSLVESSYNEQFF.

The rearrangement uses TRBV5-6 and TRBJ2-7; 11 positions match TRBD1. The CDR3 has 15 residues. CDR1 is SGHDT and CDR2 is YYEEEE in the germline V gene. J was trimmed by 2 bases and V by 4 bases; bases with no gene match: 5. CDR3 amino acids: CASSQLDRGPYEQYF. CDR3 bases: TGTGCCAGCAGCCAATTGGACAGGGGGCCCTACGAGCAGTACTTC.

There are a few counts of this clonotype. The chain combines TRBV18 with TRBJ2-6; TRBD2 agrees at 9 bases. Losses at the gene ends were 6 bases for V and 0 bases for J; bases not matched to a gene: 18. The CDR3 extends over 21 amino acids. CDR1 KGHSH and CDR2 LQKENI come from the germline V gene. CDR3 protein: CASSRTPLTSGAISGANVLTF. In DNA form, the CDR3 reads TGTGCCAGCTCTCGCACACCGCTGACTAGCGGAGCGATCTCTGGGGCCAACGTCCTGACTTTC.

The chain uses TRBV25-1 and TRBJ1-5; D ambiguous. The CDR3 consists of 13 residues. Trimming removed 6 bases at V and 5 bases at J, with 11 bases between. CDR1 is MGHDK, CDR2 SYGVNS, per germline. The CDR3 protein is CASSIGSDQPQHF. The CDR3 region has the DNA TGTGCCAGCAGCATTGGTTCCGATCAGCCCCAGCATTTT.

Only a few counts were recorded for this clonotype. The chain uses TRBV5-1 and TRBJ2-7; D is undetermined. CDR1 is SGHRS and CDR2 is YFSETQ in the germline V gene. V was trimmed by 5 bases and J by 2 bases, leaving 14 bases between them. The CDR3 sequence is 14 residues long. CDR3 nucleotides: TGCGCCAGCAGTCATCCAAGTCATACCTACGAGCAGTACTTC. Residues: CASSHPSHTYEQYF.

This clonotype has just a few counts. The chain is built from TRBV7-9 and TRBJ2-1, with 7 bases identical to TRBD2. CDR3 length: 15 residues. With 6 bases clipped from V and 0 bases from J, the junction kept 5 bases outside the gene matches. Germline CDR1 SEHNR, CDR2 FQNEAQ (reference sequence). The CDR3 region is CASRLLADSYNEQFF. Written as DNA, the CDR3 is TGTGCCAGCAGACTGCTAGCGGACTCCTACAATGAGCAGTTCTTC.

This sequence joins TRBV20-1 and TRBJ2-3; 10 nucleotides match TRBD2. The germline CDR1 and CDR2 sequences are DFQATT and SNEGSKA (reference sequence). V gave up 6 bases and J gave up 5 bases; unmatched junction bases: 5. The CDR3 extends over 13 amino acids. CDR3 sequence: CSATSGTGDTQYF. CDR3 nucleotides: TGCAGTGCCACTAGCGGGACCGGAGATACGCAGTATTTT.

The chain couples TRBV2 to TRBJ1-6; 7 nucleotides align to TRBD1. The CDR3 has 15 amino acids. The V segment lost 5 bases and the J segment 0 bases; nucleotides outside the gene matches: 1. CDR1 SNHLY and CDR2 FYNNEI come from the germline V gene. CDR3 in amino acids: CASSRDSSYNSPLHF. The CDR3, as DNA: TGTGCCAGCAGTAGGGACAGCTCCTATAATTCACCCCTCCACTTT.

This clonotype was seen ten or more times. The J gene is TRBJ2-5, the V gene TRBV5-6, with 7 bases matching TRBD1. V dropped 2 bases and J dropped 1; count of bases not matched to a gene: 14. The CDR3 loop spans 18 amino acids. Germline CDR1 SGHDT, CDR2 YYEEEE. CDR3: CASSFYTGIGTVQETQYF. The CDR3 nucleotides read TGTGCCAGCAGCTTCTATACGGGAATCGGGACAGTCCAAGAGACCCAGTACTTC.

The chain joins TRBV20-1 to TRBJ2-1; no definite D call. Germline V CDR1 and CDR2: DFQATT, SNEGSKA (reference sequence). Trimming stripped 7 bases from V and 6 bases from J, with 16 bases between. The CDR3 extends over 13 amino acids. This CDR3 reads CSEPSATCNEQFF. CDR3 nucleotides: TGCAGTGAACCATCGGCTACTTGCAATGAGCAGTTCTTC.

V and J are TRBV29-1 and TRBJ2-7, with D possibly matching TRBD1 (5 bases). From germline, CDR1 is SQVTM and CDR2 ANQGSEA. Between the trimmed V and J ends, which lost 4 bases and 4 bases, there was a span of 17 bases. This CDR3 contains 14 residues. In nucleotides, the CDR3 is TGCAGCGTTGGGTCCCTTGGGGCCAGTTACGAGCAGTACTTC. Encoded protein: CSVGSLGASYEQYF.

J is TRBJ1-1 and V is TRBV12-3 or TRBV12-4, with no clear D. V was pared by 11 bases and J by 0 bases, with 16 bases between. CDR3 length: 14 amino acids. The CDR3 loop reads CAATDRDMNTEAFF. The CDR3 DNA reads TGTGCCGCGACGGACCGAGATATGAACACTGAAGCTTTCTTT.

This clonotype has just a few counts. The gene calls are TRBV29-1 and TRBJ2-5; tentatively, D is TRBD1 (5 bases). Trimming shortened V by 7 bases and J by 5 bases, and 14 bases separated the two germline ends. Germline lookup yields CDR1 SQVTM and CDR2 ANQGSEA. This CDR3 comprises 12 residues. The CDR3 sequence: CSGLQVRETQYF. Written as DNA, the CDR3 is TGCAGCGGCTTACAGGTTAGGGAGACCCAGTACTTC.

This clonotype is a singleton in its sample. The V call is TRBV27, the J call TRBJ1-6; D possibly corresponds to TRBD1 (6 bases). Trimming left V 4 bases short and J 14 bases short, with 18 bases between. Germline CDR1 reads MNHEY; CDR2 reads SMNVEV (reference sequence). This CDR3 contains 14 residues. The CDR3 DNA reads as TGTGCCAGCAGTTCTCTCGGGGGCGCGAGGGCCCTCCACTTT. It yields the protein CASSSLGGARALHF.

The chain employs TRBV15 and TRBJ2-7, with 9 bases identical to TRBD1. The germline V gene encodes CDR1 LNHNV and CDR2 YYDKDF (reference sequence). V shed 0 bases and J 5 bases; nucleotides not matched to a gene: 14. The CDR3 loop spans 18 amino acids. The CDR3 region has the DNA TGTGCCACCAGCAGAGATCTATCTCTGGGACAGGGTCCAGACGAGCAGTACTTC. Residues: CATSRDLSLGQGPDEQYF.

The chain is built from TRBV20-1 and TRBJ2-7, with 10 bases identical to TRBD1. Germline CDR1 reads DFQATT; CDR2 reads SNEGSKA (reference sequence). This CDR3 spans 13 amino acids. CDR3 sequence: CRAPGTGAYEQYF. The CDR3 DNA sequence: TGCAGGGCTCCCGGGACAGGGGCCTACGAGCAGTACTTC.

The CDR3, as DNA: TGTGCCAGCAGTTTATCCGGCCGGTTGAACACTGAAGCTTTCTTT. It is translated as CASSLSGRLNTEAFF. The chain couples TRBV27 to TRBJ1-1; no clear D gene. V lost 0 bases and J lost 0, with 8 bases in between. CDR1 is MNHEY, CDR2 SMNVEV, per germline (reference sequence). This CDR3 region has 15 residues.

The chain has TRBV6-4 and TRBJ1-2; the match to TRBD1 covers 8 bases. Looked up from germline, CDR1 is MRHNA and CDR2 is SNTAGT. V shed 6 bases and J 4 bases; nucleotides not matched to a gene: 7. There are 14 residues in the CDR3. CDR3: CASSTGQVSYGYTF. The CDR3, as DNA: TGTGCCAGCAGCACGGGACAGGTTTCCTATGGCTACACCTTC.

V and J are TRBV9 and TRBJ1-5; D remains ambiguous. This CDR3 is 13 amino acids long. The germline V gene has CDR1 SGDLS and CDR2 YYNGEE. The V end lost 4 bases, the J end lost 5 bases, and 10 bases lay between the germline ends. This CDR3 is CASSSDSYQPQHF. The CDR3 region has the DNA TGTGCCAGCAGCTCCGACTCCTATCAGCCCCAGCATTTT.

This clonotype was seen more than once but under ten times. V and J are TRBV9 and TRBJ2-7; 11 bases agree with TRBD2. The CDR3 loop spans 15 amino acids. Germline CDR1 reads SGDLS; CDR2 reads YYNGEE. J lost 2 bases, V lost 3 bases, and 4 bases had no gene match. CDR3 nucleotide sequence: TGTGCCAGCAGCGCTGGGACTAGCGGTACCTACGAGCAGTACTTC. Translating gives CASSAGTSGTYEQYF.

This clonotype was found a few times. V usage is TRBV9 and J usage is TRBJ2-1; 9 bases fit TRBD1. This CDR3 contains 15 residues. After removal of 3 bases from V and 6 bases from J, the junction contained 7 bases not matched to a gene. Germline V gives CDR1 SGDLS, CDR2 YYNGEE. The CDR3 loop reads CASSDRTGVGNEQFF. CDR3 in DNA: TGTGCCAGCAGCGACCGGACAGGGGTTGGCAATGAGCAGTTCTTC. Complete variable domain (other parts from reference TRBV9 and TRBJ2-1): DSGVTQTPKHLITATGQRVTLRCSPRSGDLSVYWYQQSLDQGLQFLIQYYNGEERAKGNILERFSAQQFPDLHSELNLSSLELGDSALYFCASSDRTGVGNEQFFGPGTRLTVL.